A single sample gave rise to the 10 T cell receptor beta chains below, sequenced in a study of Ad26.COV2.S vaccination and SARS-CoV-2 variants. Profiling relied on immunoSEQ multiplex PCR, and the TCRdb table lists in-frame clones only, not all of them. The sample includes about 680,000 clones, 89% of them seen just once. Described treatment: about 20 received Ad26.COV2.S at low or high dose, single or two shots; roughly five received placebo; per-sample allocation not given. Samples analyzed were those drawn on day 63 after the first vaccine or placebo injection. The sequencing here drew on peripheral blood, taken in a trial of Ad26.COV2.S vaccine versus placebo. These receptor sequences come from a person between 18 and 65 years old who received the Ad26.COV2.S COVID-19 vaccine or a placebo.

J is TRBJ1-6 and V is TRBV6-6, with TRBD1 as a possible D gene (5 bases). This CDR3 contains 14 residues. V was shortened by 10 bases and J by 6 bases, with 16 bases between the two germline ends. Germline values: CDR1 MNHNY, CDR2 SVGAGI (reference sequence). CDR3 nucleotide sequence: TGTGCCACCCTTCCCAGGGATAGTAATTCACCCCTCCACTTT. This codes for CATLPRDSNSPLHF.

CDR3 in amino acids: CASSFKGTISYEQYF. Here the CDR3 DNA reads TGTGCCAGCAGTTTCAAGGGAACCATCTCCTACGAGCAGTACTTC. The chain combines TRBV27 with TRBJ2-7, with D unresolved. V gave up 3 bases and J gave up 0 bases, with 12 bases separating them. CDR1 MNHEY and CDR2 SMNVEV come from the germline V gene (reference sequence). This CDR3 has 15 residues.

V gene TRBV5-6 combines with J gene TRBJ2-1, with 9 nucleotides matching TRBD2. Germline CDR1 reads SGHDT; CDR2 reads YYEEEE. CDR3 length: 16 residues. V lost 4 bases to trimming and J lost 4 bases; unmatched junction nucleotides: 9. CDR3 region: CASSLIAGEVYNEQFF. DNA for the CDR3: TGTGCCAGCAGCCTTATAGCGGGAGAGGTTTACAATGAGCAGTTCTTC.

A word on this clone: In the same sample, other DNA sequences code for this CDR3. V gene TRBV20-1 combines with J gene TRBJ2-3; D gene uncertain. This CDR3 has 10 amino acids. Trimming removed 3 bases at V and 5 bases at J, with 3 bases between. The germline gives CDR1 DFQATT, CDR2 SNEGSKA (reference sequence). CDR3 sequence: CSASGDTQYF. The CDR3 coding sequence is TGCAGTGCTAGTGGAGATACGCAGTATTTT.

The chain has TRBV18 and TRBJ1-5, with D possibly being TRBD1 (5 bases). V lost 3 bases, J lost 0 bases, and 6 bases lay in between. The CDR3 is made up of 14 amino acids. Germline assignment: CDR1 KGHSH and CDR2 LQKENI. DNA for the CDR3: TGTGCCAGCTCACCGGGACCTAGCAATCAGCCCCAGCATTTT. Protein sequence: CASSPGPSNQPQHF. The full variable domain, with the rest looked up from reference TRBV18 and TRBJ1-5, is NAGVMQNPRHLVRRRGQEARLRCSPMKGHSHVYWYRQLPEEGLKFMVYLQKENIIDESGMPKERFSAEFPKEGPSILRIQQVVRGDSAAYFCASSPGPSNQPQHFGDGTRLSIL.

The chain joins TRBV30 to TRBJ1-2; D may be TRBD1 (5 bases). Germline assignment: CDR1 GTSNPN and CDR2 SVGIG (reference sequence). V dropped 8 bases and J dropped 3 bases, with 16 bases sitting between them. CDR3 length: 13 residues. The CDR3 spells CAGGSGMDYGYTF. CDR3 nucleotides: TGTGCCGGGGGGAGTGGGATGGACTATGGCTACACCTTC.

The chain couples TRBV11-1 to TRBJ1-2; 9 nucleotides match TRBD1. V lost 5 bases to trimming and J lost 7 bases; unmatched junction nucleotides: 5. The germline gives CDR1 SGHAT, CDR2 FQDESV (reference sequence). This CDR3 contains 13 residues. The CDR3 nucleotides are TGTGCCAGCAGCCCAAGGACAGGGGCTGGCTACACCTTC. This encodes CASSPRTGAGYTF.

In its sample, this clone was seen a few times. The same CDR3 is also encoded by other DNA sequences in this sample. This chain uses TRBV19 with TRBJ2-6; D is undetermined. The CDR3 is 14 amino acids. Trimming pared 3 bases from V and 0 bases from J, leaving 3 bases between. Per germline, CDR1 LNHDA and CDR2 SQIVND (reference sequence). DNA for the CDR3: TGTGCCAGTAGTATTAGCTCTGGGGCCAACGTCCTGACTTTC. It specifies CASSISSGANVLTF.

The CDR3 here is CASSKQQGYEQYF. The DNA of the CDR3 is TGCGCCAGCAGCAAACAACAGGGCTACGAGCAGTACTTC. The chain links TRBV5-1 to TRBJ2-7; D may be TRBD1 (6 bases). This CDR3 comprises 13 residues. Trimming left V 4 bases short and J 3 bases short, with 11 bases between. CDR1 is SGHRS and CDR2 is YFSETQ in the germline V gene.

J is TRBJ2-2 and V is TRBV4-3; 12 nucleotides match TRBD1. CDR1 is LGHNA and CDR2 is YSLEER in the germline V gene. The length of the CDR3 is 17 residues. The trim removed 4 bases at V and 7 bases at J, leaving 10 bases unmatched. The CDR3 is CASSLTGTGGLNGELFF. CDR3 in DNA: TGCGCCAGCAGCCTAACCGGGACAGGGGGCCTTAACGGGGAGCTGTTTTTT.